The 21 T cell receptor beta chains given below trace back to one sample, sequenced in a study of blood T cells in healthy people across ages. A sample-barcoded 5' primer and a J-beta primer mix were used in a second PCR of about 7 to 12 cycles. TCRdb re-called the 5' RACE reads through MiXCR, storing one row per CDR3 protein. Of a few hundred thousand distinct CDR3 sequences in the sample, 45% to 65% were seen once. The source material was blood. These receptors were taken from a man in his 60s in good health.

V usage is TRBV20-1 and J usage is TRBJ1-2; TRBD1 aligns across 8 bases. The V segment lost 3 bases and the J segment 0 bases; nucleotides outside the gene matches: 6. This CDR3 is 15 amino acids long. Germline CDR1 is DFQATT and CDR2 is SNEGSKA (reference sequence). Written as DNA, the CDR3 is TGCAGTGCTAGTAGTGGACAGGGAGCTAACTATGGCTACACCTTC. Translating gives CSASSGQGANYGYTF.

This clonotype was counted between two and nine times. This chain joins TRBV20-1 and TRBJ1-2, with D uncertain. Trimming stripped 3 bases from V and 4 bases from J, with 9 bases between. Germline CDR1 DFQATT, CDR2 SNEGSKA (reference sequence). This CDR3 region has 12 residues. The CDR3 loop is CSARAGAYGYTF. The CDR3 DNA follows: TGCAGTGCTAGGGCGGGCGCCTATGGCTACACCTTC.

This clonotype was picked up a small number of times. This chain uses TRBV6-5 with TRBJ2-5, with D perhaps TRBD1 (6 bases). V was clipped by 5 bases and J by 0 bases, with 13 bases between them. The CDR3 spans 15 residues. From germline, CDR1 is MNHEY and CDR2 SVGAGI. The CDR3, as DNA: TGTGCCAGCAGTCTTTCGGGACACTACCAAGAGACCCAGTACTTC. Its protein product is CASSLSGHYQETQYF.

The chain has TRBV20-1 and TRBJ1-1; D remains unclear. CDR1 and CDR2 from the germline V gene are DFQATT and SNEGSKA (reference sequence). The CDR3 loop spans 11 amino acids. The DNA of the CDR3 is TGCAAAGGGAGAGGGAACACTGAAGCTTTCTTT. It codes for CKGRGNTEAFF.

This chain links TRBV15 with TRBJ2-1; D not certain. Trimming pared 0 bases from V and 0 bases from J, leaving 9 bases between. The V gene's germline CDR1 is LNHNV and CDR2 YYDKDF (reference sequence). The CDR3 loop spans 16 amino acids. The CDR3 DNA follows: TGTGCCACCAGCAGAGATCGAGCCTTCTCCTACAATGAGCAGTTCTTC. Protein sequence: CATSRDRAFSYNEQFF.

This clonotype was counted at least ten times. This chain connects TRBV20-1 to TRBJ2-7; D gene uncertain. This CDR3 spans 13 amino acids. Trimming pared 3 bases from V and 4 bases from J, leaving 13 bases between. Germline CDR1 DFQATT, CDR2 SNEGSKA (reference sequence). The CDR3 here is CSASQILQYEQYF. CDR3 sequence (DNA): TGCAGTGCTAGTCAGATACTTCAATACGAGCAGTACTTC.

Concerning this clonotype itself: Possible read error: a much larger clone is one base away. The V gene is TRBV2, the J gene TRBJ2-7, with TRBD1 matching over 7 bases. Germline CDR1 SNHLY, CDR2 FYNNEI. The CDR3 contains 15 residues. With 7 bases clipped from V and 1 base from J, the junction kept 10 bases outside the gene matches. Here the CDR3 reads CASNRQGTLSYEQYF. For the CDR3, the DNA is TGTGCCAGCAACCGACAGGGCACCTTATCCTACGAGCAGTACTTC.

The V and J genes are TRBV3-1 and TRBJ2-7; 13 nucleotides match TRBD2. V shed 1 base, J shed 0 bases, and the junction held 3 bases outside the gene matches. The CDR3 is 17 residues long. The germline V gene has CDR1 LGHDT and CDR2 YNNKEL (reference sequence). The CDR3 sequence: CASSQGLAGGSSYEQYF. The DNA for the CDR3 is TGTGCCAGCAGCCAAGGACTAGCGGGGGGCAGCTCCTACGAGCAGTACTTC.

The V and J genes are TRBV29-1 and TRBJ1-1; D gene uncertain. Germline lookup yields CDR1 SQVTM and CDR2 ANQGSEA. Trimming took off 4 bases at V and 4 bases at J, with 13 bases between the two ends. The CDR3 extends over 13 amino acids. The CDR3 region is CSVVVTEGTEAFF. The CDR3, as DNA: TGCAGCGTTGTAGTAACGGAAGGCACTGAAGCTTTCTTT.

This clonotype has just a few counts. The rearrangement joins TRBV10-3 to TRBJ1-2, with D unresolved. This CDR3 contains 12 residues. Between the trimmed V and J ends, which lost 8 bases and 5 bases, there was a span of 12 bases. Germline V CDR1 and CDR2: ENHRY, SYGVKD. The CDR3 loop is CAIQREQYGYTF. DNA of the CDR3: TGTGCCATCCAAAGAGAGCAATATGGCTACACCTTC.

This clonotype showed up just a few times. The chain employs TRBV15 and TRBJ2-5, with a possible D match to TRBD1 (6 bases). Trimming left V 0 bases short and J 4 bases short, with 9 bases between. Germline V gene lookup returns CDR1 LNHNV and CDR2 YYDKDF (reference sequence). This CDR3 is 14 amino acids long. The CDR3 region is CATSRDRTAETQYF. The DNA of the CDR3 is TGTGCCACCAGCAGAGATAGGACAGCAGAGACCCAGTACTTC.

The CDR3 DNA is TGCGCCAGCAGCGTACAGGGGGGCACTGAAGCTTTCTTT. Amino acids: CASSVQGGTEAFF. V usage is TRBV5-1 and J usage is TRBJ1-1; 8 bases fit TRBD1. In germline, CDR1 is SGHRS, CDR2 YFSETQ. V gave up 4 bases and J gave up 4 bases; unmatched junction bases: 3. This CDR3 is built from 13 residues.

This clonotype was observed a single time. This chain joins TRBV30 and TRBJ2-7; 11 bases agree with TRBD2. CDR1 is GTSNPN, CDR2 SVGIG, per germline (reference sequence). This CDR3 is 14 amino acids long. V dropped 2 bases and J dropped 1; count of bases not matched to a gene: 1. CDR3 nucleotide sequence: TGTGCCTGGAGTCTAGCGGGAGGTTCCTACGAGCAGTACTTC. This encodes CAWSLAGGSYEQYF.

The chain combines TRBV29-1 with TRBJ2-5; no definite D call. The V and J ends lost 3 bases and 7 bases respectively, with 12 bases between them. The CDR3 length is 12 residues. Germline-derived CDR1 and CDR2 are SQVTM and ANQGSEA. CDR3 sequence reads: CSVDPPGGTQYF. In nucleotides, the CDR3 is TGCAGCGTTGACCCGCCGGGTGGGACCCAGTACTTC.

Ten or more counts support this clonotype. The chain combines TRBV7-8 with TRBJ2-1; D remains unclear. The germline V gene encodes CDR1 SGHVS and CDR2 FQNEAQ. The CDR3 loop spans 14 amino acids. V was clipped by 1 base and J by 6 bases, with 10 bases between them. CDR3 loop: CASSLEHGPNEQFF. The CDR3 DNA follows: TGTGCCAGCAGCTTAGAGCACGGCCCCAATGAGCAGTTCTTC.

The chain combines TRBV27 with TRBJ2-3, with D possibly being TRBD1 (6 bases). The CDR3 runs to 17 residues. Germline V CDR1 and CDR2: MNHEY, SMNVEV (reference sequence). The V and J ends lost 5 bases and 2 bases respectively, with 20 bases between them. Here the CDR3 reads CASSTQTGHSLTDTQYF. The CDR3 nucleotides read TGTGCCAGCAGTACCCAGACAGGCCACTCGCTCACAGATACGCAGTATTTT.

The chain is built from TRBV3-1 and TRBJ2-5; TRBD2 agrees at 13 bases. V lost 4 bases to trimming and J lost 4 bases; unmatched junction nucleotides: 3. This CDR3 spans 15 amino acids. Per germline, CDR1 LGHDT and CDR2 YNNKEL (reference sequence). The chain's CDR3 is CASSLTSGGAETQYF. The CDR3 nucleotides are TGTGCCAGCAGCCTTACTAGCGGGGGGGCAGAGACCCAGTACTTC.

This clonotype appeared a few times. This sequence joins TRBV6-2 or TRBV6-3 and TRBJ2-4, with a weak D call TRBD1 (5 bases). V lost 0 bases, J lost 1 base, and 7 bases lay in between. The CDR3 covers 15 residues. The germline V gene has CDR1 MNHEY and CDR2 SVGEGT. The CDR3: CASSYSNRAKNIQYF. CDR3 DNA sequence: TGTGCCAGCAGTTACTCGAACAGGGCCAAAAACATTCAGTACTTC.

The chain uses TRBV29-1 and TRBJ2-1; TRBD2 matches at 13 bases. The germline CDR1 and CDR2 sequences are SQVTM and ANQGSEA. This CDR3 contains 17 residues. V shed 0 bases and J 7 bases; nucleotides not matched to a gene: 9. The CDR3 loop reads CSVEDLRTSGRMNEQFF. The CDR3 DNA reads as TGCAGCGTTGAAGACTTGCGGACTAGCGGGAGAATGAATGAGCAGTTCTTC.

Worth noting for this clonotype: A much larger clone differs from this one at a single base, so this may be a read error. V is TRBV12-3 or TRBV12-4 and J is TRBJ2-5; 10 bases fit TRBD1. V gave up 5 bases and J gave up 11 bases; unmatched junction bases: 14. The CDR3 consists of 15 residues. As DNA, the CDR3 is TGTGCCAGCAGTAGGGGACAGGGGCGGAGGAATGAGCAGTACTTC. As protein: CASSRGQGRRNEQYF.

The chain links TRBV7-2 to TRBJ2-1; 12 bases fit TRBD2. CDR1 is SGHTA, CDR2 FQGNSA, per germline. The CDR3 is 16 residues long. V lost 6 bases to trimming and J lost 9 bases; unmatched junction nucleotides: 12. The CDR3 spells CASRPSLAGGPSEQFF. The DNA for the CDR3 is TGTGCCAGCAGACCTAGCCTAGCGGGAGGGCCAAGTGAGCAGTTCTTC.